Shown below are 22 T cell receptor beta chains from a single sample sequenced in a study of blood T cell repertoires in COVID-19. Generated by immunoSEQ multiplex PCR, the TCRdb table keeps only in-frame clones and is missing some. The sample yields around 16,000 clones, around four fifths seen once. The sample comprised peripheral blood. These receptors all come from an elderly man with active or convalescent COVID-19.

The chain is built from TRBV11-2 and TRBJ1-5; the D is unclear. Germline V CDR1 and CDR2: SGHAT, FQNNGV. Trimming cost V 2 bases and J 4 bases, with 9 bases left between them. The CDR3 totals 14 residues. CDR3 protein: CASSLRPGNQPQHF. CDR3 bases: TGTGCCAGCAGCTTAAGGCCGGGGAATCAGCCCCAGCATTTT. Drawing the rest from reference TRBV11-2 and TRBJ1-5, the complete variable domain is EAGVAQSPRYKIIEKRQSVAFWCNPISGHATLYWYQQILGQGPKLLIQFQNNGVVDDSQLPKDRFSAERLKGVDSTLKIQPAKLEDSAVYLCASSLRPGNQPQHFGDGTRLSIL.

V is TRBV9 and J is TRBJ2-5; 8 positions agree with TRBD2. Germline values: CDR1 SGDLS, CDR2 YYNGEE. The J segment lost 4 bases and the V segment lost 4 bases, leaving 12 bases of the junction unmatched. The CDR3 has 16 amino acids. This chain's CDR3 is CASSPRGPAGVETQYF. CDR3 nucleotides: TGTGCCAGCAGCCCGAGAGGTCCAGCGGGGGTAGAGACCCAGTACTTC.

The V gene is TRBV7-9, the J gene TRBJ1-2; D gene uncertain. Germline V gene lookup returns CDR1 SEHNR and CDR2 FQNEAQ (reference sequence). The germline V and J ends were trimmed by 0 bases and 0 bases, with 11 bases remaining between them. The CDR3 loop spans 16 amino acids. CDR3 nucleotides: TGTGCCAGCAGCTTAGCGAGTTCCGTAACTAACTATGGCTACACCTTC. It translates to CASSLASSVTNYGYTF.

The chain carries TRBV7-9 and TRBJ1-2, with unresolved D. CDR1 is SEHNR and CDR2 is FQNEAQ in the germline V gene (reference sequence). This CDR3 region has 13 residues. With 3 bases removed from V and 4 bases from J, the gap between germline ends came to 9 bases. Here the CDR3 DNA reads TGTGCCAGCAGCTTCGATAGTTTCTATGGCTACACCTTC. This sequence encodes CASSFDSFYGYTF.

This sequence joins TRBV5-1 and TRBJ2-2, with D tentatively TRBD2 (6 bases). V lost 7 bases and J 1 base, leaving 14 bases between the germline ends. The CDR3 length is 15 residues. From germline, CDR1 is SGHRS and CDR2 YFSETQ. The CDR3 bases are TGCGCCAGCCGGCCCTGGGGGGAGAACACCGGGGAGCTGTTTTTT. This sequence encodes CASRPWGENTGELFF.

The table lists this clone with a count of one. The chain couples TRBV5-1 to TRBJ2-5; 9 bases line up with TRBD1. The CDR3 covers 15 residues. Losses at the gene ends were 7 bases for V and 2 bases for J; bases not matched to a gene: 9. CDR1 is SGHRS and CDR2 is YFSETQ in the germline V gene. The CDR3 DNA sequence: TGCGCCAGCGGATCCGGGACAGGGAATCAAGAGACCCAGTACTTC. Residues: CASGSGTGNQETQYF.

The chain joins TRBV6-1 to TRBJ1-2; D may be TRBD1 (6 bases). This CDR3 has 19 amino acids. Germline CDR1 is MNHNS and CDR2 is SASEGT. Trimming took off 4 bases at V and 0 bases at J, with 24 bases between the two ends. Written as DNA, the CDR3 is TGTGCCAGCAGTGGAAGTGGCCGTTACGACAGGAGAACTAACTATGGCTACACCTTC. It yields the protein CASSGSGRYDRRTNYGYTF.

CDR3 protein: CASSPSKTAPFGLQHF. The DNA of the CDR3 is TGTGCCAGCTCCCCATCTAAGACAGCTCCCTTTGGTCTCCAGCATTTT. The J gene is TRBJ1-5, the V gene TRBV18, with D perhaps TRBD1 (5 bases). Germline assignment: CDR1 KGHSH and CDR2 LQKENI. This CDR3 region has 16 residues. Trimming cost V 6 bases and J 12 bases, with 27 bases left between them.

This chain links TRBV15 with TRBJ2-5; 7 positions match TRBD1. CDR1 is LNHNV, CDR2 YYDKDF, per germline (reference sequence). After removal of 7 bases from V and 2 bases from J, the junction contained 10 bases not matched to a gene. The CDR3 sequence is 15 residues long. CDR3 DNA: TGTGCCACCATCGACGAGACAGGGTCTCAAGAGACCCAGTACTTC. Its translation: CATIDETGSQETQYF. Full variable domain (missing parts from reference TRBV15 and TRBJ2-5): DAMVIQNPRYQVTQFGKPVTLSCSQTLNHNVMYWYQQKSSQAPKLLFHYYDKDFNNEADTPDNFQSRRPNTSFCFLDIRSPGLGDTAMYLCATIDETGSQETQYFGPGTRLLVL.

This clone was observed a handful of times. The V gene is TRBV11-3, the J gene TRBJ2-1, with 7 bases fitting TRBD1. Per the germline V gene, CDR1 is SGHNT and CDR2 is YENEEA. The CDR3 covers 12 residues. V shed 2 bases, J shed 13 bases, and the junction held 5 bases outside the gene matches. The chain's CDR3 is CASSLMRQGQFF. The DNA of the CDR3 is TGTGCCAGCAGCTTAATGAGACAGGGACAGTTCTTC.

J is TRBJ2-3 and V is TRBV4-1; 9 bases agree with TRBD2. Unmatched junction bases numbered 5, after V lost 3 bases and J lost 1 base. Per the germline V gene, CDR1 is MGHRA and CDR2 is YSYEKL. The CDR3 runs to 16 residues. The CDR3 is CASSQATSGRTDTQYF. The CDR3, as DNA: TGCGCCAGCAGCCAGGCGACTAGCGGTCGCACAGATACGCAGTATTTT.

The CDR3 sequence: CASSASGGTDTQYF. The DNA for the CDR3 is TGTGCCAGCAGCGCTAGCGGGGGAACAGATACGCAGTATTTT. The chain employs TRBV11-3 and TRBJ2-3; TRBD2 matches 10 bases. The CDR3 runs 14 residues. CDR1 SGHNT and CDR2 YENEEA come from the germline V gene. Trimming took 5 bases from V and 3 from J; bases not matched to a gene: 2. Variable domain in full (rest from reference TRBV11-3 and TRBJ2-3): EAGVVQSPRYKIIEKKQPVAFWCNPISGHNTLYWYLQNLGQGPELLIRYENEEAVDDSQLPKDRFSAERLKGVDSTLKIQPAELGDSAVYLCASSASGGTDTQYFGPGTRLTVL.

CDR3 sequence: CASSARDRIYYGYTF. CDR3 DNA: TGTGCCAGTAGTGCAAGGGACAGGATCTACTATGGCTACACCTTC. The chain has TRBV19 and TRBJ1-2, with TRBD1 identical over 8 bases. CDR3 size: 15 residues. J was trimmed by 3 bases and V by 5 bases; bases with no gene match: 8. The germline V gene encodes CDR1 LNHDA and CDR2 SQIVND (reference sequence).

V is TRBV13 and J is TRBJ2-7; 9 nucleotides line up with TRBD1. This CDR3 contains 14 residues. Germline V gene sequence: CDR1 PRHDT, CDR2 FYEKMQ (reference sequence). J was trimmed by 7 bases and V by 5 bases; bases with no gene match: 9. The CDR3 here is CASSRYRGQREQYF. The DNA for the CDR3 is TGTGCCAGCAGCCGATACAGGGGGCAGAGGGAGCAGTACTTC. The complete variable domain, with remaining parts taken from reference TRBV13 and TRBJ2-7, reads AAGVIQSPRHLIKEKRETATLKCYPIPRHDTVYWYQQGPGQDPQFLISFYEKMQSDKGSIPDRFSAQQFSDYHSELNMSSLELGDSALYFCASSRYRGQREQYFGPGTRLTVT.

This chain uses TRBV2 with TRBJ2-1, with a tentative D call TRBD1 (6 bases). This CDR3 is built from 13 residues. The germline CDR1 and CDR2 sequences are SNHLY and FYNNEI. V was cut by 4 bases and J by 6 bases, with 10 bases left in between. This chain's CDR3 is CASSGRGGNEQFF. The DNA of the CDR3 is TGTGCCAGCAGTGGCAGGGGCGGCAATGAGCAGTTCTTC.

The rearrangement links TRBV7-9 to TRBJ1-3; no firm D call. Looked up from germline, CDR1 is SEHNR and CDR2 is FQNEAQ (reference sequence). The CDR3 runs 16 residues. Trimming cost V 4 bases and J 0 bases, with 13 bases left between them. Here the CDR3 reads CASSSLVHSSGNTIYF. In nucleotides, the CDR3 is TGTGCCAGCAGCTCACTGGTTCACAGCTCTGGAAACACCATATATTTT.

This chain connects TRBV7-2 to TRBJ2-3; 8 bases line up with TRBD2. Germline trimming cut 5 bases from V and 0 bases from J; bases unmatched to any gene: 7. CDR3 length: 16 residues. Germline CDR1 reads SGHTA; CDR2 reads FQGNSA. Here the CDR3 DNA reads TGTGCCAGCAGCATAAGACTAGCGCTTAGCACAGATACGCAGTATTTT. Its protein is CASSIRLALSTDTQYF. The full variable domain, with the rest looked up from reference TRBV7-2 and TRBJ2-3, is GAGVSQSPSNKVTEKGKDVELRCDPISGHTALYWYRQSLGQGLEFLIYFQGNSAPDKSGLPSDRFSAERTGGSVSTLTIQRTQQEDSAVYLCASSIRLALSTDTQYFGPGTRLTVL.

The rearrangement uses TRBV1 and TRBJ1-1; the table's D call, TRBD1, has no DNA check behind it. TRBV1 represents a pseudogene. This CDR3 region has 14 residues. The CDR3 bases are TGCACCAGCAGCCAAGTCAGACAGCACACTGAAGCTTTCTTT. As protein: CTSSQVRQHTEAFF.

CDR3 nucleotides: TGTGCCAGCAGCCAAGGGGGGGGCAATCAGCCCCAGCATTTT. It is translated as CASSQGGGNQPQHF. The rearrangement uses TRBV14 and TRBJ1-5; a possible D gene is TRBD1 (5 bases). The CDR3 sequence is 14 residues long. V was pared by 1 base and J by 2 bases, with 6 bases between. Per germline, CDR1 SGHDN and CDR2 FVKESK. Variable domain in full (rest from reference TRBV14 and TRBJ1-5): EAGVTQFPSHSVIEKGQTVTLRCDPISGHDNLYWYRRVMGKEIKFLLHFVKESKQDESGMPNNRFLAERTGGTYSTLKVQPAELEDSGVYFCASSQGGGNQPQHFGDGTRLSIL.

The chain joins TRBV2 to TRBJ1-6; D not resolved. The CDR3 extends over 13 amino acids. V dropped 7 bases and J dropped 3 bases, with 7 bases sitting between them. The germline CDR1 and CDR2 sequences are SNHLY and FYNNEI. As DNA, the CDR3 is TGTGCCAGCATTGACAACTATAATTCACCCCTCCACTTT. This gives the protein CASIDNYNSPLHF.

V usage is TRBV6-5 and J usage is TRBJ1-4, with 9 bases fitting TRBD1. The junction had 11 bases not matched to a gene; V was cut back by 8 bases and J by 10 bases. This CDR3 contains 14 residues. The germline V gene encodes CDR1 MNHEY and CDR2 SVGAGI. The CDR3 loop reads CASGETGGLVKLFF. The CDR3 DNA follows: TGTGCCAGCGGGGAAACAGGGGGCTTGGTAAAACTGTTTTTT.

DNA of the CDR3: TGCGCCAGCAGCCAACAGGGTTTTAGTCAGCCCCAGCATTTT. Encoded protein: CASSQQGFSQPQHF. The chain links TRBV4-1 to TRBJ1-5; D is possibly TRBD1 (5 bases). The CDR3 has 14 amino acids. Looked up from germline, CDR1 is MGHRA and CDR2 is YSYEKL. The V and J ends lost 2 bases and 6 bases respectively, with 11 bases between them.